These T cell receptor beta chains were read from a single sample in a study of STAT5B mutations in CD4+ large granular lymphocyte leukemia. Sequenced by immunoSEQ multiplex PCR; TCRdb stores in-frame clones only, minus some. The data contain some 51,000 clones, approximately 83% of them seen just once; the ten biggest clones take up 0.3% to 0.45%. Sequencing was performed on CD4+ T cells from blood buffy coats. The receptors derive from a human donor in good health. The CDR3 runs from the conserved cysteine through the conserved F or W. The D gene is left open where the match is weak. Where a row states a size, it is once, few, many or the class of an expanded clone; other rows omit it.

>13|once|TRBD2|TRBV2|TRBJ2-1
TGTGCCAGCACTAGCGGGGGGTACAATGAGCAGTTCTTC
CASTSGGYNEQFF
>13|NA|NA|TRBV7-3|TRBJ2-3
TGTGCCAGCAGCATGGACAGCACAGATACGCAGTATTTT
CASSMDSTDTQYF
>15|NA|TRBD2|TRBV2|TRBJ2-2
TGTGCCAGCAGTGGGCGGGGGGGCCGCACCGGGGAGCTGTTTTTT
CASSGRGGRTGELFF
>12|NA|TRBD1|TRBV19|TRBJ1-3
TGTGCCATGACAGGGGCTGGAAACACCATATATTTT
CAMTGAGNTIYF
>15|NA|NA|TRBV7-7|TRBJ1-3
TGTGCCAGCAGCCCCGGGGCTGCCTCTGGAAACACCATATATTTT
CASSPGAASGNTIYF
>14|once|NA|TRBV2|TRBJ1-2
TGTGCCAGCAGTAGTAGTACAGGGCCGTACGGCTACACCTTC
CASSSSTGPYGYTF
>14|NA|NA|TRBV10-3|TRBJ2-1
TGTGCCATCAGTGAGTCCCTTTTATACAATGAGCAGTTCTTC
CAISESLLYNEQFF
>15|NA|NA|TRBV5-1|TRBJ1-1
TGCGCCAGCAGCTGGTGGGGACTAAGGGACACTGAAGCTTTCTTT
CASSWWGLRDTEAFF
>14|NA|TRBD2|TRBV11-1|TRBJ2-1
TGTGCCAGCAGCCATCCTAGCGGGTCCAATGAGCAGTTCTTC
CASSHPSGSNEQFF
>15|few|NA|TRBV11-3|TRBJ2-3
TGTGCCAGCAGCTTCGACGGGAGCAGGGCAGATACGCAGTATTTT
CASSFDGSRADTQYF
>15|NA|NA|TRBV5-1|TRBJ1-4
TGCGCCAGCAGCTTGGCGGGAGGCGGTAATGAAAAACTGTTTTTT
CASSLAGGGNEKLFF
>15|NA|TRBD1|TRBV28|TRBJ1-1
TGTGCCAGCGGTAGATACAGGGGTAGTGACACTGAAGCTTTCTTT
CASGRYRGSDTEAFF
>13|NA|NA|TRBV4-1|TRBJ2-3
TGCGCCAGCAGCCAAGGCAGAACAGATACGCAGTATTTT
CASSQGRTDTQYF
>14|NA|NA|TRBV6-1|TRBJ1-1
TGTGCCAGCACCGGAGAGGGCGGAGGCACTGAAGCTTTCTTT
CASTGEGGGTEAFF
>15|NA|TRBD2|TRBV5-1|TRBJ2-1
TGCGCCAGCAGCTTGCTAGCGGGGGGGCTTAATGAGCAGTTCTTC
CASSLLAGGLNEQFF
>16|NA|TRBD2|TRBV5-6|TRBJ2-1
TGTGCCAGCAGGTTGGAGGCTAGCGGGCTTTACAATGAGCAGTTCTTC
CASRLEASGLYNEQFF
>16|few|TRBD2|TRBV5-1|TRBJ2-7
TGCGCCAGCAGCTACGCCTCTAGCGGGCAACTAGGCGAGCAGTACTTC
CASSYASSGQLGEQYF
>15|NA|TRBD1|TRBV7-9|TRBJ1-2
TGTGCCAGCAGCTTATACCGACAGGGGGCAGGTGGCTACACCTTC
CASSLYRQGAGGYTF
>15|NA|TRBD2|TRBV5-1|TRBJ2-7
TGCGCCAGCAGCGAGAGTCGGCCAGCGGGAGCCGAGCAGTACTTC
CASSESRPAGAEQYF
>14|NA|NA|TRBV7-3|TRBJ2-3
TGTGCCAGCAGCCCGAGACTAGTTTCAGATACGCAGTATTTT
CASSPRLVSDTQYF
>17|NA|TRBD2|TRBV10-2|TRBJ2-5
TGCGCCAGCAGTGAGTCGAGGCTAGCGGGAGACCAAGAGACCCAGTACTTC
CASSESRLAGDQETQYF
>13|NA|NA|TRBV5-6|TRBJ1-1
TGTGCCAGCAGCTCTGGACAGTCGAGGAGAGCTTTCTTT
CASSSGQSRRAFF
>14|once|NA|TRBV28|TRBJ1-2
TGTGCCAGCAGTTTTGTCTCATCAAACTATGGCTACACCTTC
CASSFVSSNYGYTF
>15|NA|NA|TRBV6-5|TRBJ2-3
TGTGCCAGCAGTAAGGACCTCTCTAGCACAGATACGCAGTATTTT
CASSKDLSSTDTQYF
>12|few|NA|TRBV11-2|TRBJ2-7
TGTGCCAGCAGCTCCTCCCTGACCGAGCAGTACTTC
CASSSSLTEQYF
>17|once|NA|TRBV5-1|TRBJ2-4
TGCGCCAGCAGCAGGGGTGGAGGGGAAGGGTCCAAAAACATTCAGTACTTC
CASSRGGGEGSKNIQYF